Listed below are T cell receptor beta chains from one sample, sequenced in a study of Ad26.COV2.S vaccination and SARS-CoV-2 variants. Sequenced by immunoSEQ multiplex PCR; TCRdb stores in-frame clones only, minus some. The table shows around 240,000 clones, with approximately 90% occurring only once. The specimen comprised peripheral blood, sampled in a trial of Ad26.COV2.S vaccine versus placebo. These receptors came from a person between 18 and 65 years old who received the Ad26.COV2.S COVID-19 vaccine or a placebo. The CDR3 runs from the conserved cysteine through the conserved F or W. Each record gives: D gene, J gene, clone size, V gene, CDR3 protein, CDR3 DNA. D genes are given only for firm matches. Clone sizes are given selectively: once, few, many, or a class where the clone is expanded.

D gene: TRBD2; J gene: TRBJ2-1; clone size: NA; V gene: TRBV27; CDR3 protein: CASSRTSGSAFVQFF; CDR3 DNA: TGTGCCAGCAGTAGGACTAGCGGGAGTGCGTTCGTGCAGTTCTTC
D gene: NA; J gene: TRBJ2-5; clone size: NA; V gene: TRBV6-2/TRBV6-3; CDR3 protein: CASSYTWETQYF; CDR3 DNA: TGTGCCAGCAGTTACACTTGGGAGACCCAGTACTTC
D gene: NA; J gene: TRBJ2-5; clone size: NA; V gene: TRBV6-2/TRBV6-3; CDR3 protein: CASSSGQETQYF; CDR3 DNA: TGTGCCAGCAGTTCAGGGCAAGAGACCCAGTACTTC
D gene: NA; J gene: TRBJ2-3; clone size: NA; V gene: TRBV29-1; CDR3 protein: CSVVGWRGPDTQYF; CDR3 DNA: TGCAGCGTTGTGGGCTGGAGGGGCCCAGATACGCAGTATTTT
D gene: NA; J gene: TRBJ2-5; clone size: NA; V gene: TRBV11-2; CDR3 protein: CASSLLGGHSQETQYF; CDR3 DNA: TGTGCCAGCAGCTTACTGGGAGGACACAGCCAAGAGACCCAGTACTTC
D gene: NA; J gene: TRBJ1-2; clone size: NA; V gene: TRBV12-3/TRBV12-4; CDR3 protein: CASSPRGRYGYTF; CDR3 DNA: TGTGCCAGCAGTCCCAGGGGAAGGTATGGCTACACCTTC
D gene: NA; J gene: TRBJ2-7; clone size: NA; V gene: TRBV28; CDR3 protein: CASSFSPSPYEQYF; CDR3 DNA: TGTGCCAGCAGTTTCTCCCCGAGCCCTTACGAGCAGTACTTC
D gene: NA; J gene: TRBJ2-7; clone size: few; V gene: TRBV11-2; CDR3 protein: CASSFLRGRTTYEQYF; CDR3 DNA: TGTGCCAGCAGCTTTTTACGAGGGAGGACTACCTACGAGCAGTACTTC
D gene: NA; J gene: TRBJ2-7; clone size: NA; V gene: TRBV6-1; CDR3 protein: CASSDPRGGQGVYEQYF; CDR3 DNA: TGTGCCAGCAGTGATCCCCGGGGGGGACAGGGCGTTTACGAGCAGTACTTC
D gene: TRBD2; J gene: TRBJ2-1; clone size: NA; V gene: TRBV6-5; CDR3 protein: CASRTSGTYNEQFF; CDR3 DNA: TGTGCCAGCAGAACTAGCGGGACCTACAATGAGCAGTTCTTC
D gene: NA; J gene: TRBJ1-4; clone size: NA; V gene: TRBV12-3/TRBV12-4; CDR3 protein: CASSLVEKLFF; CDR3 DNA: TGTGCCAGCAGTTTGGTCGAAAAACTGTTTTTT